The 19 T cell receptor beta chains presented below share a single source sample, sequenced in a study of early T cells in non-severe SARS-CoV-2 infection (dated by TCRdb to 2020 to 2023). The library was generated by 5' RACE. The sequencing machine was a NextSeq 500. The raw public data were reprocessed by TCRdb itself: fastp quality trimming at Q25, MiXCR clonotype calling, in-frame beta chains only. Rows are unified per CDR3 protein, each entry keeping the most common DNA and genes. The sample table lists about 62,000 distinct CDR3 sequences, roughly a tenth of them with a count of one. Over 1% of the sample goes to the ten largest clones. Sequencing used whole blood. The origin of the receptors is an adult who was a healthcare worker with PCR-confirmed SARS-CoV-2 infection or an uninfected control (not recorded which).

In its sample, this clonotype was seen many times. V and J are TRBV27 and TRBJ2-3; TRBD1 agrees at 10 bases. This CDR3 contains 14 residues. The V segment lost 8 bases and the J segment 4 bases; nucleotides outside the gene matches: 6. CDR1 and CDR2 from the germline V gene are MNHEY and SMNVEV (reference sequence). CDR3 amino acids: CASGDRGAADTQYF. The CDR3 coding sequence is TGTGCCAGCGGGGACAGGGGAGCGGCAGATACGCAGTATTTT.

As regards this clonotype: A read error may account for a junction end that differs from germline. CDR3 sequence reads: CASSLVRTRQETRYF. As DNA, the CDR3 is TGTGCCAGCAGCTTAGTCCGGACTAGGCAAGAGACCCGGTACTTC. The V and J genes are TRBV7-9 and TRBJ2-5, with 7 bases aligning to TRBD2. The CDR3 runs 15 residues. Looked up from germline, CDR1 is SEHNR and CDR2 is FQNEAQ (reference sequence).

This clonotype was detected ten times or more. The chain employs TRBV7-6 and TRBJ1-3; the D gene is possibly TRBD1 (5 bases). The CDR3 contains 16 residues. The germline gives CDR1 SGHVS, CDR2 FNYEAQ. V gave up 1 base and J gave up 0 bases, with 10 bases separating them. In DNA, the CDR3 is TGTGCCAGCAGCTTAGAATGGGGGAGCTCTGGAAACACCATATATTTT. Translated, it gives CASSLEWGSSGNTIYF. Variable domain in full (rest from reference TRBV7-6 and TRBJ1-3): GAGVSQSPRYKVTKRGQDVALRCDPISGHVSLYWYRQALGQGPEFLTYFNYEAQQDKSGLPNDRFSAERPEGSISTLTIQRTEQRDSAMYRCASSLEWGSSGNTIYFGEGSWLTVV.

Ten or more counts support this clonotype. The chain uses TRBV20-1 and TRBJ2-7, with no clear D. The germline V gene has CDR1 DFQATT and CDR2 SNEGSKA (reference sequence). V was cut by 3 bases and J by 3 bases, with 12 bases left in between. The CDR3 totals 13 residues. The CDR3 region has the DNA TGCAGTGCTAGTGTGGCGACTGGCTACGAGCAGTACGTC. It yields the protein CSASVATGYEQYV.

Remarks on this clonotype: This sequence may be a read error, since a much larger clone differs from it by one base. The CDR3 DNA is TGTGCCAGCGAGTCCGGCAGCTACACCTTC. Its translation is CASESGSYTF. This rearrangement joins TRBV6-1 to TRBJ1-2; D uncertain. The CDR3 consists of 10 residues. V shed 8 bases and J shed 9 bases, with 10 bases lying between them. Germline lookup yields CDR1 MNHNS and CDR2 SASEGT.

In its sample, this clonotype was seen many times. This chain links TRBV18 with TRBJ2-1, with TRBD2 matching 9 bases. The V segment lost 3 bases and the J segment 7 bases; nucleotides outside the gene matches: 13. The CDR3 spans 17 residues. Germline-derived CDR1 and CDR2 are KGHSH and LQKENI. In DNA form, the CDR3 reads TGTGCCAGCTCACCCCGAGGGCTGGCGGGGGGGCGGAATGAGCAGTTCTTC. Amino acid sequence: CASSPRGLAGGRNEQFF.

This clonotype has only a few counts. The V call is TRBV7-3, the J call TRBJ2-5, with 9 bases that match TRBD2. This CDR3 spans 16 amino acids. CDR1 SGHTA and CDR2 FQGTGA come from the germline V gene. Unmatched junction bases numbered 8, after V lost 5 bases and J lost 1 base. In nucleotides, the CDR3 is TGTGCCAGCAGCCCCCTGGGGCGGGGGGGCCAAGAGACCCAGTACTTC. This codes for CASSPLGRGGQETQYF.

The CDR3 loop is CASSLAYKDTQYF. CDR3 sequence (DNA): TGTGCCAGCAGCTTAGCCTACAAGGATACGCAGTATTTT. V is TRBV7-2 and J is TRBJ2-3; D call uncertain. Trimming pared 0 bases from V and 6 bases from J, leaving 7 bases between. This CDR3 has 13 residues. Germline V lookup: CDR1 SGHTA, CDR2 FQGNSA.

The CDR3 DNA is TGTGCCAGCACCCACTCCGAGACCCAGTACTTC. Protein sequence: CASTHSETQYF. The chain employs TRBV3-1 and TRBJ2-5; D not resolved. Germline values: CDR1 LGHDT, CDR2 YNNKEL (reference sequence). CDR3 size: 11 residues. V was clipped by 7 bases and J by 5 bases, with 8 bases between them.

The chain carries TRBV20-1 and TRBJ1-1; maybe TRBD1 (5 bases). V shed 6 bases and J shed 1 base, with 18 bases lying between them. This CDR3 is 15 amino acids long. Germline values: CDR1 DFQATT, CDR2 SNEGSKA (reference sequence). The CDR3 DNA is TGCAGTGCCCTGTACCCGGGGACGGGGAACACTGAAGCTTTCTTT. It translates to CSALYPGTGNTEAFF.

CDR3 in amino acids: CASSSRQYNEQFF. The CDR3 DNA reads TGTGCCAGCAGTTCTCGACAGTACAATGAGCAGTTCTTC. The genes are TRBV6-6 and TRBJ2-1; D possibly corresponds to TRBD1 (5 bases). The CDR3 totals 13 residues. Germline V gene lookup returns CDR1 MNHNY and CDR2 SVGAGI (reference sequence). Trimming cost V 4 bases and J 4 bases, with 8 bases left between them.

This clonotype was detected a few times. The CDR3 loop reads CSARPGSRYEKLFF. Here the CDR3 DNA reads TGCAGTGCTAGGCCCGGCAGCAGATATGAAAAACTGTTTTTT. The V gene is TRBV20-1, the J gene TRBJ1-4; unclear D gene. The germline CDR1 and CDR2 sequences are DFQATT and SNEGSKA (reference sequence). The CDR3 has 14 residues. V dropped 3 bases and J dropped 6 bases, with 14 bases sitting between them.

This clonotype has ten or more counts. The chain joins TRBV5-4 to TRBJ2-1; no reliable D call. Germline lookup yields CDR1 SGHNT and CDR2 YYREEE (reference sequence). The V end lost 0 bases, the J end lost 4 bases, and 14 bases lay between the germline ends. The CDR3 consists of 16 residues. Here the CDR3 DNA reads TGTGCCAGCAGCTTGGCTCGGCGACTGGTTTACAATGAGCAGTTCTTC. Protein: CASSLARRLVYNEQFF.

This clonotype occurred many times. The gene calls are TRBV6-5 and TRBJ2-3; tentatively, D is TRBD1 or TRBD2 (5 bases each). This CDR3 is 13 amino acids long. Germline V gene sequence: CDR1 MNHEY, CDR2 SVGAGI. V dropped 2 bases and J dropped 3 bases, with 6 bases sitting between them. CDR3 loop: CASSYGGTDTQYF. In DNA form, the CDR3 reads TGTGCCAGCAGTTACGGGGGTACAGATACGCAGTATTTT.

This clonotype came up many times. V gene TRBV7-6 combines with J gene TRBJ2-1; D is unresolved. Germline V CDR1 and CDR2: SGHVS, FNYEAQ. The CDR3 runs to 15 residues. The V end lost 5 bases, the J end lost 0 bases, and 11 bases lay between the germline ends. The CDR3 is CASSAVASSYNEQFF. As DNA, the CDR3 is TGTGCCAGCAGCGCGGTCGCGAGCTCCTACAATGAGCAGTTCTTC.

This clonotype appeared a few times. This chain uses TRBV10-2 with TRBJ1-1, with D possibly matching TRBD1 (6 bases). Per the germline V gene, CDR1 is WSHSY and CDR2 is SAAADI. CDR3 size: 14 residues. V lost 4 bases and J lost 9, with 18 bases in between. The CDR3 loop reads CASSAEDIRGKAFF. In DNA form, the CDR3 reads TGCGCCAGCAGTGCAGAGGATATCAGGGGAAAAGCTTTCTTT.

This clonotype showed up just a few times. The chain combines TRBV4-2 with TRBJ1-1; TRBD1 aligns across 9 bases. With 5 bases clipped from V and 1 base from J, the junction kept 2 bases outside the gene matches. The CDR3 totals 14 residues. Germline V gene data show CDR1 as LGHNA and CDR2 as YNFKEQ. CDR3 region: CASSGTGSNTEAFF. CDR3 DNA: TGTGCCAGCAGCGGGACAGGGTCGAACACTGAAGCTTTCTTT.

The chain carries TRBV5-6 and TRBJ1-2; D gene ambiguous. Trimming stripped 4 bases from V and 5 bases from J, with 15 bases between. The germline V gene has CDR1 SGHDT and CDR2 YYEEEE. The length of the CDR3 is 14 residues. CDR3 nucleotides: TGTGCCAGCAGCCCCGGAAATATCCCTTATGGCTACACCTTC. Encoded protein: CASSPGNIPYGYTF.

In its sample, this clonotype was seen many times. CDR3: CASSLSAEGTGELFF. As DNA, the CDR3 is TGTGCCAGCAGCCTGTCCGCTGAAGGGACCGGGGAGCTGTTTTTT. The J gene is TRBJ2-2, the V gene TRBV4-2; D is ambiguous. The CDR3 has 15 amino acids. V was pared by 4 bases and J by 5 bases, with 14 bases between. Looked up from germline, CDR1 is LGHNA and CDR2 is YNFKEQ.